There are a few counts of the clone carrying this T cell receptor (beta chain). Its antigen remains unknown. V lost 1 base, J lost 5 bases, and 16 bases lay in between. CDR1 and CDR2 (germline): SGDLS, YYNGEE. The CDR3 is 16 residues long. The data were obtained in a study of CD8 T cells in ankylosing spondylitis. Researchers built TCR beta libraries using quantitative 5'-RACE with molecular barcodes. TCRdb re-analysed the 5' RACE reads in MiXCR, keeping a single row per CDR3 protein. The sample consists of 400,000 to 450,000 distinct CDR3 sequences, 17% of them appearing once. Findings and limits, study-wide: There was a TCR beta motif, made of several highly homologous variants, that appeared characteristic of ankylosing spondylitis blood. It was reported that disease-linked clones were significantly enriched in matched ankylosing spondylitis synovial fluid. Relatively rare in peripheral blood, disease-linked clones were also CD8+.

The receptor was derived from a male donor with ankylosing spondylitis. The J gene is TRBJ2-1, the V gene TRBV9; D might be TRBD2 (6 bases). Specimen: blood, either unsorted or a sorted T cell fraction (not recorded which). The CDR3 loop is CASSVRGERVDNEQFF. The CDR3 DNA sequence: TGTGCCAGCAGCGTAAGGGGCGAGCGGGTAGACAATGAGCAGTTCTTC.